This paragraph reports one TCR beta chain. The antigen remains unidentified. Over several immunoSEQ plates, each subset's genomic DNA was distributed in even portions. The assay was immunoSEQ multiplex PCR, and TCRdb's table has in-frame clones only and misses some. The sample gives 600,000 to 800,000 clones, approximately 77% of which show up once; over 1.5% is in the top ten. The record originates from a study of shared clonotypes between healthy human individuals. Study observations and caveats: Naive subsets typically showed greater estimated richness than memory subsets. A limitation of the genetic and exposure-history diversity represented arose from few donors.

The specimen was memory CD4+ T cells sorted from blood. Sample subset: CD45RA-negative fraction. The source is a woman under 40 in good health.

CDR3 loop: CASSQRGDVTEAFF. CDR3 coding DNA: TGCGCCAGCAGCCAACGAGGGGACGTCACTGAAGCTTTCTTT. This sequence joins TRBV4-1 and TRBJ1-1, with D possibly TRBD1 on 5 matching bases. CDR3 length: 14 amino acids. V was shortened by 2 bases and J by 4 bases, with 11 bases between the two germline ends. Germline V lookup: CDR1 MGHRA, CDR2 YSYEKL.